The clone carrying this T cell receptor beta chain was detected a few times. Its cognate antigen is unknown. This CDR3 has 13 amino acids. The J segment lost 2 bases and the V segment lost 6 bases, leaving 3 bases of the junction unmatched. These data come from a study of T-cell memory formation after mild COVID-19. Study summary: The TCR clusters were mostly specific to one donor. The study's findings and limits: Some clones that responded turned up in pre-infection memory, which suggests that cross-reactive memory joined in. Clones that contracted from day 15 to 85 had balanced CD4/CD8; later expanders were CD4+ biased.

TCRdb processed the 5' RACE reads anew with MiXCR; each CDR3 protein has one entry. Among approximately 500,000 distinct CDR3 sequences listed, nearly 25% were seen once. V and J are TRBV12-3 or TRBV12-4 and TRBJ2-5; 7 bases map to TRBD1. This clonotype was sampled from an adult woman who had mild COVID-19 (a few samples of this study predate the infection). Cell type and time point are not known. What was sequenced was PBMCs or a T cell subset sorted from them (not recorded which). This CDR3 reads CASRGDSQETQYF. In DNA form, the CDR3 reads TGTGCCAGCAGGGGGGACAGTCAAGAGACCCAGTACTTC.